What follows are 32 T cell receptor beta chains derived from one specimen sequenced in a study of control samples from healthy donors and cancer patients (dated by TCRdb to 2020 to 2021). Receptor libraries were prepared by the immunoSEQ multiplex PCR assay. TCRdb took this table from immuneACCESS and kept in-frame rearrangements with V and J called. Such tables lack part of the clones; where checked against another copy, unresolved V genes explain under half of the gap, and the rest is unexplained. Present in this sample are around 58,000 clones, around 90% of which were seen just once. The ten largest clones add up to about 3.8% of the sample. Sequencing was done on a sample of blood. The source of these receptors is a man in his fifties in good health.

The V call is TRBV27, the J call TRBJ2-7; tentatively, D is TRBD1 (5 bases). CDR1 and CDR2 (germline): MNHEY, SMNVEV (reference sequence). The CDR3 length is 14 residues. V was pared by 6 bases and J by 3 bases, with 15 bases between. CDR3 loop: CASRRTSWVYEQYF. CDR3 coding DNA: TGTGCCAGCAGAAGGACATCCTGGGTCTACGAGCAGTACTTC.

The rearrangement links TRBV2 to TRBJ2-7; D ambiguous. The germline CDR1 and CDR2 sequences are SNHLY and FYNNEI. Trimming removed 2 bases from V and 3 bases from J, with 17 bases in between. The CDR3 covers 16 residues. The CDR3 sequence is CASSERESFPNYEQYF. The CDR3 DNA reads as TGTGCCAGCAGTGAAAGAGAGTCTTTCCCAAACTACGAGCAGTACTTC.

In this sample, this clone is medium-sized. The chain joins TRBV10-3 to TRBJ2-7; D is unclear. Germline CDR1 and CDR2: ENHRY and SYGVKD. The length of the CDR3 is 11 residues. Trimming cost V 0 bases and J 7 bases, with 4 bases left between them. DNA for the CDR3: TGTGCCATCAGTGAGTCGAGAGAGCAGTACTTC. Translation gives CAISESREQYF.

The count of this clone is one. The chain links TRBV5-1 to TRBJ2-1; weak D call: TRBD2 (6 bases). The ends were cut back, 0 bases at V and 2 bases at J, with 9 bases in the middle. CDR3 size: 15 residues. CDR1 is SGHRS, CDR2 YFSETQ, per germline. This chain's CDR3 is CASSLAREAYNEQFF. In DNA form, the CDR3 reads TGCGCCAGCAGCTTGGCCAGGGAGGCCTACAATGAGCAGTTCTTC.

The V call is TRBV27, the J call TRBJ2-6; TRBD1 aligns across 7 bases. The CDR3 contains 18 residues. Trimming at V came to 5 bases and at J to 0 bases, leaving 10 bases not matched to a gene. The germline V gene has CDR1 MNHEY and CDR2 SMNVEV (reference sequence). This CDR3 is CASSPLQGWGSGANVLTF. The CDR3 DNA reads TGTGCCAGCAGTCCGTTACAGGGGTGGGGCTCTGGGGCCAACGTCCTGACTTTC.

This clone was counted between two and nine times. The chain couples TRBV4-3 to TRBJ2-7, with 7 positions matching TRBD2. Germline V gene sequence: CDR1 LGHNA, CDR2 YSLEER. V shed 0 bases and J 2 bases; nucleotides not matched to a gene: 7. The CDR3 is made up of 16 amino acids. CDR3 DNA sequence: TGCGCCAGCAGCCAAGAAGGCGGGAGCCGACCCTACGAGCAGTACTTC. Protein: CASSQEGGSRPYEQYF.

The chain carries TRBV9 and TRBJ2-7; 10 positions agree with TRBD1. This CDR3 contains 18 residues. V lost 5 bases to trimming and J lost 0 bases; unmatched junction nucleotides: 14. The germline V gene encodes CDR1 SGDLS and CDR2 YYNGEE. CDR3 coding DNA: TGTGCCAGCAGGGTTACCGGGGGGACAGGGGCGAGCTCCTACGAGCAGTACTTC. It specifies CASRVTGGTGASSYEQYF. The whole variable domain, filled in from reference TRBV9 and TRBJ2-7, reads DSGVTQTPKHLITATGQRVTLRCSPRSGDLSVYWYQQSLDQGLQFLIQYYNGEERAKGNILERFSAQQFPDLHSELNLSSLELGDSALYFCASRVTGGTGASSYEQYFGPGTRLTVT.

The V and J genes are TRBV11-2 and TRBJ1-1, with D hard to call. Trimming removed 7 bases from V and 4 bases from J, with 13 bases in between. The CDR3 totals 13 residues. Germline lookup yields CDR1 SGHAT and CDR2 FQNNGV. CDR3: CASTDEGVTEAFF. The CDR3 bases are TGTGCCAGCACAGACGAGGGCGTCACTGAAGCTTTCTTT.

This chain connects TRBV6-1 to TRBJ2-5, with a tentative D call TRBD2 (5 bases). The CDR3 extends over 14 amino acids. V was shortened by 3 bases and J by 2 bases, with 10 bases between the two germline ends. The germline CDR1 and CDR2 sequences are MNHNS and SASEGT. The CDR3 is CASSDGSGQETQYF. CDR3 bases: TGTGCCAGCAGTGATGGGAGCGGTCAAGAGACCCAGTACTTC.

The chain has TRBV10-3 and TRBJ1-6; tentative D call: TRBD1 (5 bases). Germline CDR1 ENHRY, CDR2 SYGVKD. CDR3 length equals 15 residues. V lost 3 bases, J lost 10 bases, and 16 bases lay in between. CDR3 sequence reads: CAISEGDVYGSPLHF. The CDR3 DNA is TGTGCCATCAGTGAAGGGGACGTGTATGGGTCACCCCTCCACTTT.

A single count supports this clone. The gene calls are TRBV27 and TRBJ2-1; TRBD1 aligns across 10 bases. Losses at the gene ends were 6 bases for V and 7 bases for J; bases not matched to a gene: 9. The germline gives CDR1 MNHEY, CDR2 SMNVEV (reference sequence). The CDR3 covers 15 residues. CDR3 sequence reads: CASSNGQGGWNEQFF. CDR3 nucleotide sequence: TGTGCCAGCAGCAACGGACAGGGGGGATGGAATGAGCAGTTCTTC.

V is TRBV5-1 and J is TRBJ2-3, with a weak D call TRBD2 (5 bases). The CDR3 runs 15 residues. Germline assignment: CDR1 SGHRS and CDR2 YFSETQ. V dropped 0 bases and J dropped 5 bases, with 13 bases sitting between them. DNA of the CDR3: TGCGCCAGCAGCTTGGTCCCGGGGAGCGAAGATACGCAGTATTTT. This translates into CASSLVPGSEDTQYF. Filled out from reference TRBV5-1 and TRBJ2-3, the complete variable domain reads KAGVTQTPRYLIKTRGQQVTLSCSPISGHRSVSWYQQTPGQGLQFLFEYFSETQRNKGNFPGRFSGRQFSNSRSEMNVSTLELGDSALYLCASSLVPGSEDTQYFGPGTRLTVL.

The chain combines TRBV7-3 with TRBJ2-3; 7 bases are a match to TRBD2. The CDR3 consists of 14 residues. The V gene end was trimmed by 5 bases and the J gene end by 2 bases; junction bases not matched to a gene: 4. In germline, CDR1 is SGHTA, CDR2 FQGTGA. Here the CDR3 reads CASSPGTTTDTQYF. The CDR3 DNA reads TGTGCCAGCAGCCCCGGGACTACCACAGATACGCAGTATTTT.

The CDR3 spells CASSILAGVSEQYF. CDR3 in DNA: TGTGCCAGTAGTATTCTAGCGGGAGTAAGCGAGCAGTACTTC. The chain links TRBV19 to TRBJ2-7; 10 bases align to TRBD2. Per the germline V gene, CDR1 is LNHDA and CDR2 is SQIVND (reference sequence). The CDR3 consists of 14 residues. The V segment lost 3 bases and the J segment 6 bases; nucleotides outside the gene matches: 5.

The chain has TRBV29-1 and TRBJ2-1, with D uncertain. Trimming took off 8 bases at V and 10 bases at J, with 15 bases between the two ends. The CDR3 is 11 amino acids. In germline, CDR1 is SQVTM, CDR2 ANQGSEA. In DNA form, the CDR3 reads TGCAGCTTGGGTACGGAACGCGAGCAGTTCTTC. It encodes CSLGTEREQFF.

This clone appeared a single time. The chain combines TRBV6-2 or TRBV6-3 with TRBJ2-3; 11 bases are a match to TRBD1. J lost 4 bases, V lost 5 bases, and 8 bases had no gene match. Germline CDR1 is MNHEY and CDR2 is SVGEGT. The CDR3 is 16 amino acids. The CDR3 nucleotides read TGTGCCAGCAGTCCCTGGACAGGGGGCAGGGCAGATACGCAGTATTTT. It codes for CASSPWTGGRADTQYF.

V gene TRBV12-3 or TRBV12-4 combines with J gene TRBJ1-5, with D uncertain. Trimming took 3 bases from V and 1 from J, leaving 4 bases between them. The CDR3 sequence is 13 residues long. This CDR3 reads CASSFRSNQPQHF. The CDR3 DNA is TGTGCCAGCAGTTTCAGGAGCAATCAGCCCCAGCATTTT.

The gene calls are TRBV19 and TRBJ2-1; D call uncertain. Trimming took 5 bases from V and 3 from J, leaving 20 bases between them. The germline V gene encodes CDR1 LNHDA and CDR2 SQIVND (reference sequence). This CDR3 has 17 amino acids. The CDR3 nucleotides are TGTGCCAGTAGTCTCGAAGGTTCGGCGGAGTTCTACAATGAGCAGTTCTTC. Amino acid sequence: CASSLEGSAEFYNEQFF.

This sequence joins TRBV4-1 and TRBJ2-7; TRBD2 aligns across 12 bases. The germline V gene encodes CDR1 MGHRA and CDR2 YSYEKL. The V and J ends lost 3 bases and 5 bases, in that order; junction bases with no gene match: 8. The CDR3 spans 16 residues. The CDR3 DNA sequence: TGCGCCAGCAGCCAGTCCTCTAGCGGGAGGGGGGACGAGCAGTACTTC. Amino acid sequence: CASSQSSSGRGDEQYF.

The rearrangement links TRBV24-1 to TRBJ2-2; the match to TRBD1 covers 9 bases. Trimming took 5 bases from V and 1 from J; bases not matched to a gene: 7. Germline V gives CDR1 KGHDR, CDR2 SFDVKD. The CDR3 runs to 17 residues. CDR3 sequence: CATSGIQGAVNTGELFF. The DNA for the CDR3 is TGTGCCACCAGTGGGATACAGGGGGCGGTGAACACCGGGGAGCTGTTTTTT.

V and J are TRBV19 and TRBJ2-7; 7 positions agree with TRBD1. This CDR3 is 14 amino acids long. The germline V gene has CDR1 LNHDA and CDR2 SQIVND (reference sequence). V was pared by 3 bases and J by 3 bases, with 5 bases of the junction left unmatched. DNA of the CDR3: TGTGCCAGTAGTATTCGGCCAGGGGGCTACGAGCAGTACTTC. Residues: CASSIRPGGYEQYF.

The chain joins TRBV5-1 to TRBJ2-1; 10 bases match TRBD2. The CDR3 spans 17 residues. The J segment lost 2 bases and the V segment lost 0 bases, leaving 5 bases of the junction unmatched. In germline, CDR1 is SGHRS, CDR2 YFSETQ. CDR3 amino acids: CASSLAPSGSPYNEQFF. CDR3 nucleotide sequence: TGCGCCAGCAGCTTGGCCCCTAGCGGGAGTCCCTACAATGAGCAGTTCTTC.

V usage is TRBV29-1 and J usage is TRBJ2-4, with TRBD1 identical over 7 bases. CDR1 is SQVTM and CDR2 is ANQGSEA in the germline V gene. Trimming took 8 bases from V and 6 from J; bases not matched to a gene: 7. This CDR3 is 12 amino acids long. The CDR3 DNA sequence: TGCAGCATTACAGGGGAGACAAACATTCAGTACTTC. The encoded protein is CSITGETNIQYF.

This chain joins TRBV4-2 and TRBJ1-2; D gene ambiguous. Germline loops: CDR1 LGHNA, CDR2 YNFKEQ. This CDR3 has 17 amino acids. Trimming stripped 4 bases from V and 8 bases from J, with 26 bases between. CDR3 DNA sequence: TGTGCCAGCAGCCTCGCGGAGGGCAAAGATGCGAAGGAGGGCTACACCTTC. It specifies CASSLAEGKDAKEGYTF.

This clone has only a few counts. V gene TRBV30 combines with J gene TRBJ1-2; no firm D call. V was cut by 2 bases and J by 3 bases, with 13 bases left in between. Per the germline V gene, CDR1 is GTSNPN and CDR2 is SVGIG (reference sequence). CDR3 size: 14 residues. The CDR3 is CAWSSPVSHYGYTF. CDR3 DNA sequence: TGTGCCTGGAGTTCCCCGGTGTCGCACTATGGCTACACCTTC.

This clone appeared once. The chain couples TRBV19 to TRBJ1-6; 8 bases are a match to TRBD1. The CDR3 has 23 residues. V was clipped by 5 bases and J by 0 bases; unmatched bases: 24. CDR1 is LNHDA, CDR2 SQIVND, per germline (reference sequence). The CDR3 loop is CASSLRTGISITYISSYNSPLHF. CDR3 bases: TGTGCCAGTAGTCTACGGACAGGGATAAGCATAACCTACATAAGCTCCTATAATTCACCCCTCCACTTT. Filled out from reference TRBV19 and TRBJ1-6, the complete variable domain reads DGGITQSPKYLFRKEGQNVTLSCEQNLNHDAMYWYRQDPGQGLRLIYYSQIVNDFQKGDIAEGYSVSREKKESFPLTVTSAQKNPTAFYLCASSLRTGISITYISSYNSPLHFGNGTRLTVT.

This clone was counted once. This chain connects TRBV7-8 to TRBJ2-1, with 7 bases that match TRBD2. The V segment lost 4 bases and the J segment 3 bases; nucleotides outside the gene matches: 12. Germline loops: CDR1 SGHVS, CDR2 FQNEAQ. This CDR3 comprises 17 residues. CDR3 DNA sequence: TGTGCCAGCAGCTCGCCCGCTTCTAGCGGAGGCTACAATGAGCAGTTCTTC. It translates to CASSSPASSGGYNEQFF.

J is TRBJ1-5 and V is TRBV7-9; perhaps TRBD1 as D (6 bases). The CDR3 spans 15 residues. The germline V gene has CDR1 SEHNR and CDR2 FQNEAQ (reference sequence). V was shortened by 5 bases and J by 2 bases, with 13 bases between the two germline ends. CDR3 region: CASSRTGPGNQPQHF. The CDR3 nucleotides are TGTGCCAGCAGCCGTACAGGGCCTGGCAATCAGCCCCAGCATTTT.

The V and J genes are TRBV6-5 and TRBJ2-7, with TRBD1 matching 9 bases. CDR1 and CDR2 (germline): MNHEY, SVGAGI. CDR3 length equals 15 residues. The V segment lost 6 bases and the J segment 5 bases; nucleotides outside the gene matches: 11. The CDR3 sequence is CASSRPRTGEDEQYF. CDR3 sequence (DNA): TGTGCCAGCAGCCGACCCAGGACAGGGGAGGACGAGCAGTACTTC.

In this sample, this clone turned up a few times. The gene calls are TRBV7-2 and TRBJ1-1, with 9 bases matching TRBD1. V lost 5 bases to trimming and J lost 4 bases; unmatched junction nucleotides: 2. Germline V gene lookup returns CDR1 SGHTA and CDR2 FQGNSA. The CDR3 runs to 13 residues. The CDR3 DNA reads as TGTGCCAGCAGCCTGACAGGGGGCACTGAAGCTTTCTTT. Translated: CASSLTGGTEAFF. Full variable domain (outside the CDR3, taken from reference TRBV7-2 and TRBJ1-1): GAGVSQSPSNKVTEKGKDVELRCDPISGHTALYWYRQSLGQGLEFLIYFQGNSAPDKSGLPSDRFSAERTGGSVSTLTIQRTQQEDSAVYLCASSLTGGTEAFFGQGTRLTVV.

The gene calls are TRBV3-1 (or the pseudogene TRBV3-2) and TRBJ2-7; 9 bases match TRBD2. CDR1 and CDR2 (germline): LGHDT, YNNKEL (reference sequence). The CDR3 covers 16 residues. The ends lost 4 bases at V and 5 bases at J; junction bases unmatched: 12. The CDR3 bases are TGTGCCAGCAGCCTATCAATAGCGGGAGCCGGCCACGAGCAGTACTTC. Protein product: CASSLSIAGAGHEQYF.

This chain joins TRBV25-1 and TRBJ1-2; 7 nucleotides agree with TRBD1. The CDR3 is 14 amino acids. Germline CDR1 is MGHDK and CDR2 is SYGVNS. J gave up 3 bases and V 7 bases, and 8 bases lay outside the gene matches. CDR3 region: CASTSPGTDYGYTF. CDR3 nucleotides: TGTGCCAGCACGTCCCCCGGGACAGACTATGGCTACACCTTC.